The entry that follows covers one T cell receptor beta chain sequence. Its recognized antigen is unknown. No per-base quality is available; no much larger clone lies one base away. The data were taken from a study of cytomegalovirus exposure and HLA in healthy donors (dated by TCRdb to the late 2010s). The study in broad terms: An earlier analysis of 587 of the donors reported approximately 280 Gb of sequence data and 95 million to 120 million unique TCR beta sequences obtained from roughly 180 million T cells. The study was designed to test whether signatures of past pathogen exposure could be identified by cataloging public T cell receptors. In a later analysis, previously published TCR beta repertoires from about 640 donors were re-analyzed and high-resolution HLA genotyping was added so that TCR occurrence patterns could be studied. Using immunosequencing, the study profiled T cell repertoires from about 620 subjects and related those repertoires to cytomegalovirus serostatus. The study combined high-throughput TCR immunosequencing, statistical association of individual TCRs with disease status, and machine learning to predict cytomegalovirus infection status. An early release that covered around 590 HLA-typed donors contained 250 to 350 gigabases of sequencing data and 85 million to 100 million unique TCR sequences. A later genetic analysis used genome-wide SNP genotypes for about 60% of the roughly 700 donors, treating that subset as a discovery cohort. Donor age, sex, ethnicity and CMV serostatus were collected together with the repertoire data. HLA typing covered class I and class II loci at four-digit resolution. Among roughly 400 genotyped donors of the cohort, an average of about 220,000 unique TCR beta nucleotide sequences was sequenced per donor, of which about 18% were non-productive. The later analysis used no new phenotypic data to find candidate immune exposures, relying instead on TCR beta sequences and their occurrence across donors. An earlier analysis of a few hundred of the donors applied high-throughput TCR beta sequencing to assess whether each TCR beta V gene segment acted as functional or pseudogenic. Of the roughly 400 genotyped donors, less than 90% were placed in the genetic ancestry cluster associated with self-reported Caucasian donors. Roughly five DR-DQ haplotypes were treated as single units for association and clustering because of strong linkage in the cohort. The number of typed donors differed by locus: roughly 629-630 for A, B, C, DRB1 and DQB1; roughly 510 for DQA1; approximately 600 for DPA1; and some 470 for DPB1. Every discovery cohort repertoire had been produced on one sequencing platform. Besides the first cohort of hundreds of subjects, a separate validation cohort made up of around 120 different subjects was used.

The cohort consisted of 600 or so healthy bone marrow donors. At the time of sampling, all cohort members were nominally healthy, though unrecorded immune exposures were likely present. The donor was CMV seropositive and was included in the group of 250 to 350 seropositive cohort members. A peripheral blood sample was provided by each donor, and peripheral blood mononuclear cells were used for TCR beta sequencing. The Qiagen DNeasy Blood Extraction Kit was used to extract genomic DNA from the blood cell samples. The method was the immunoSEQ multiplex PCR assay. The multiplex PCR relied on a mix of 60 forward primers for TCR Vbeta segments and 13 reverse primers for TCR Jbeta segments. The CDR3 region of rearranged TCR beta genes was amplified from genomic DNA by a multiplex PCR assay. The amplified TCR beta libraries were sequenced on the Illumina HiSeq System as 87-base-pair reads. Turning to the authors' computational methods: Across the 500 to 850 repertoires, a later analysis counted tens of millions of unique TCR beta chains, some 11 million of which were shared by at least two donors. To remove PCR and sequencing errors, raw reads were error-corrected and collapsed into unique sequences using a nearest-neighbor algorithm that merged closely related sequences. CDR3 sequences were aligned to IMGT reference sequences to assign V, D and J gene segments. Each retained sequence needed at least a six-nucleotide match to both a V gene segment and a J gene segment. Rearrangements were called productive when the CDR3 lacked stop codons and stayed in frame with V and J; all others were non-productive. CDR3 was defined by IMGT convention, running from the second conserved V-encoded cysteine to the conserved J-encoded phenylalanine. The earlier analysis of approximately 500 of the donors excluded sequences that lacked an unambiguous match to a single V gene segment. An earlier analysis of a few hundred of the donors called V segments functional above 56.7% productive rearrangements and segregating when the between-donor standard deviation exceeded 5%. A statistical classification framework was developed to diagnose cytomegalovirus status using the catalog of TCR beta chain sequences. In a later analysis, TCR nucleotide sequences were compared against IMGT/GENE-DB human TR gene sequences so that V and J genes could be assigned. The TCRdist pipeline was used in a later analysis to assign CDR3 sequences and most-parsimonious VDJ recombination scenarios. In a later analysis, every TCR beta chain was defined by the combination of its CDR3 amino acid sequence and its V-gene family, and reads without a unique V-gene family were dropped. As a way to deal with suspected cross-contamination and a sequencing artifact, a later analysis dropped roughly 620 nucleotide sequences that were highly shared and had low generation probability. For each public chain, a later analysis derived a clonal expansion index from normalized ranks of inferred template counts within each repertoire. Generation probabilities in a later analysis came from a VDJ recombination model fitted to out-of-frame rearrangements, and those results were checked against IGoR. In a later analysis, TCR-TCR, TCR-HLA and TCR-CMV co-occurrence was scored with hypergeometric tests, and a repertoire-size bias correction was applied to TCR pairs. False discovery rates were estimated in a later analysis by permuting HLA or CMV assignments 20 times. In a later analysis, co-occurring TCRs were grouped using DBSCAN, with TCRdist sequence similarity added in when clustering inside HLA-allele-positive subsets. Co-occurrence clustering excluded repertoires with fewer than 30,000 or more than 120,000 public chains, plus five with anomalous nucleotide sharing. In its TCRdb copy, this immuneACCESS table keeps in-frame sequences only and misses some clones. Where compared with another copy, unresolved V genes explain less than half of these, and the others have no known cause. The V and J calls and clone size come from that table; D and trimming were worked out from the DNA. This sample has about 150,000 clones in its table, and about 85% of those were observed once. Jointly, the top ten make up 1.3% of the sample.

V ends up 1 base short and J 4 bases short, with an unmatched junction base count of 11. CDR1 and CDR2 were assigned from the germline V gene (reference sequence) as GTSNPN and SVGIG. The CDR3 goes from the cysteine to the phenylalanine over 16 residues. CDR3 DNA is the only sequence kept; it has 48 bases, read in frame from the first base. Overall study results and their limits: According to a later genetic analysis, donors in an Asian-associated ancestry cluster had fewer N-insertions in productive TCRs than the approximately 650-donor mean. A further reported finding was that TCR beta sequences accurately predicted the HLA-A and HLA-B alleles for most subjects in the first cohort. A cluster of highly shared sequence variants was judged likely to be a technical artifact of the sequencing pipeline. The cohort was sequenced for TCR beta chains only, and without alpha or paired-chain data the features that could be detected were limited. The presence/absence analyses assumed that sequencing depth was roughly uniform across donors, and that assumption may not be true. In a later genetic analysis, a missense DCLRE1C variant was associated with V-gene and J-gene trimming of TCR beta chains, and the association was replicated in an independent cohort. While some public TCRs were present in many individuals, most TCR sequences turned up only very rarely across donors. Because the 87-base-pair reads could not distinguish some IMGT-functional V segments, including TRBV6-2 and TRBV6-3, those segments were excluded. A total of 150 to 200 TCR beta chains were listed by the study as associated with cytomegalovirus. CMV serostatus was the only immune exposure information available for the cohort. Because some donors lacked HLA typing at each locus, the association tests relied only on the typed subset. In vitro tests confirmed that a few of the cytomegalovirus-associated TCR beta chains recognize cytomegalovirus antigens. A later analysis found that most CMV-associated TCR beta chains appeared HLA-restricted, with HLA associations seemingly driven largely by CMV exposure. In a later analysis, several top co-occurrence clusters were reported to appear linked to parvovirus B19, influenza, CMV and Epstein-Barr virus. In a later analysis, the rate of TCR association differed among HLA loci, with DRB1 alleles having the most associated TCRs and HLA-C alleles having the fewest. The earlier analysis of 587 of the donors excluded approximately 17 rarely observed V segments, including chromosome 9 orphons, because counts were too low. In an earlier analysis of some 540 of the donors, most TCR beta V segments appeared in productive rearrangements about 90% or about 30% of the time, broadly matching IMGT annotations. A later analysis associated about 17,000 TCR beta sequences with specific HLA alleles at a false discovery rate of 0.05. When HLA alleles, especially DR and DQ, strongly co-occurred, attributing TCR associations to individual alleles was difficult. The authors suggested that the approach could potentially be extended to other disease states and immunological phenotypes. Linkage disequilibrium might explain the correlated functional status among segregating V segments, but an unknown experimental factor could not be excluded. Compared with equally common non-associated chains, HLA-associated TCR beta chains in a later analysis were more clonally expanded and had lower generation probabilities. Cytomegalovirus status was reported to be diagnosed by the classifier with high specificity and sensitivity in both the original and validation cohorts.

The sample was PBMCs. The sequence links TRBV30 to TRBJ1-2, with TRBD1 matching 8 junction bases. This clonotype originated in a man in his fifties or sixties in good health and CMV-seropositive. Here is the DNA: TGTGCCTGGAGTGCCACCCCAGGGGGCGCGCCCTATGGCTACACCTTC. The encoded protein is CAWSATPGGAPYGYTF. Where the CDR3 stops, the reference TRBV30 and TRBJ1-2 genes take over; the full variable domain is SQTIHQWPATLVQPVGSPLSLECTVEGTSNPNLYWYRQAAGRGLQLLFYSVGIGQISSEVPQNLSASRPQDRQFILSSKKLLLSDSGFYLCAWSATPGGAPYGYTFGSGTRLTVV.